This TCR beta chain originates from a study of graft-versus-host responses after intestinal transplantation. Study as a whole: For around 3 years after anti-thymocyte globulin induction, all recipients took tacrolimus and steroids.

The plating included roughly 200,000 irradiated, violet-dye-labeled stimulator cells together with roughly 200,000 CFSE-labeled responder cells. Following the reaction, CD3+CD4+ and CD3+CD8+ responders that were proliferating and CFSE-low underwent sorting. General study results and limits: Allografts of patients with graft-donor T cell macrochimerism showed high graft-versus-host to host-versus-graft clone ratios.

Sequencing used immunoSEQ multiplex PCR; TCRdb keeps in-frame clones, though not all of them. The sample contains over 20,000 clones, approximately 45% of which appear only once. Material: alloreactive CD4+ T cells from a mixed lymphocyte reaction culture, obtained before intestinal transplant. Subset meaning: CFSE-low proliferating T cells sorted from roughly 6-day pre-transplant mixed lymphocyte reaction (GvH or HvG direction). This receptor was taken from a human patient who received an intestinal transplant.

The CDR3 loop reads CASRQGGTQYF. For the CDR3, the DNA is TGTGCCAGCAGGCAGGGAGGGACCCAGTACTTC. The chain is built from TRBV6-5 and TRBJ2-5; perhaps TRBD2 as D (6 bases). Germline V gene data show CDR1 as MNHEY and CDR2 as SVGAGI. V was trimmed by 6 bases and J by 7 bases, leaving 9 bases between them. The CDR3 is 11 residues long.